This T cell receptor beta chain came from a study of tumor-infiltrating lymphocytes in primary liver carcinoma. Note on this clonotype: Its antigen is unknown. An end of the junction does not agree with germline; a read error may underlie this.

Without any cell sorting, 20-30 mg of bulk tissue yielded co-extracted RNA and DNA. The cohort consisted of patients whose primary liver carcinoma was surgically resected. Over 80% viable tumor cells were present in every tumor sample. Study-level findings and limits: Researchers report that only about 7-24% of top clones turned up in all five tumor regions.

Researchers generated TCR beta cDNA from approximately 0.55 ug of total RNA, relying on a constant-region primer. Three rounds of nested multiplex PCR with slightly modified ARM-PCR produced TCR beta libraries. TCRdb reanalysed the multiplex PCR reads using MiXCR and keeps one entry per CDR3 protein. The sample has around 100,000 distinct CDR3 sequences, approximately 70% seen once. Sequences were obtained from liver tumor tissue from sampling region 2. Subset reported: tumor region T2, inferior pole. This clonotype originated in a woman aged 60 to 75 with primary liver carcinoma and hepatitis B virus infection.

The CDR3 loop reads CASSSPSRVNYGYAF. For the CDR3, the DNA is TGTGCCAGCAGTTCCCCCAGCAGGGTGAACTATGGCTACGCCTTC. V and J are TRBV28 and TRBJ1-2, with a tentative D call TRBD1 (5 bases). The CDR3 covers 15 residues. CDR1 and CDR2 from the germline V gene are MDHEN and SYDVKM.